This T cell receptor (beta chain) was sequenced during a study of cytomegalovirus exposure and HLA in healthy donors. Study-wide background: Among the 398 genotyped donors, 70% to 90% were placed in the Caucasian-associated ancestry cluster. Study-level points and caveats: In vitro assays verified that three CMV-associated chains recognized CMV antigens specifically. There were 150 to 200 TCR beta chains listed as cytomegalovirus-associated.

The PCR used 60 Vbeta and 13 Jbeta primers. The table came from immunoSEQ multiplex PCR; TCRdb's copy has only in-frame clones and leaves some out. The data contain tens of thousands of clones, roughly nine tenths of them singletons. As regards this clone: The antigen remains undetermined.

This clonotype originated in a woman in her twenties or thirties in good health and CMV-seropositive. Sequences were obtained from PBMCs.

The CDR3 coding sequence is TGTGCCAGCTGTACCGGGACAGGGGGCAACGAGCAGTACTTC. It specifies CASCTGTGGNEQYF. This sequence joins TRBV27 and TRBJ2-7, with 12 bases that match TRBD1. V lost 8 bases to trimming and J lost 5 bases; unmatched junction nucleotides: 7. This CDR3 region has 14 residues. Germline lookup yields CDR1 MNHEY and CDR2 SMNVEV (reference sequence).